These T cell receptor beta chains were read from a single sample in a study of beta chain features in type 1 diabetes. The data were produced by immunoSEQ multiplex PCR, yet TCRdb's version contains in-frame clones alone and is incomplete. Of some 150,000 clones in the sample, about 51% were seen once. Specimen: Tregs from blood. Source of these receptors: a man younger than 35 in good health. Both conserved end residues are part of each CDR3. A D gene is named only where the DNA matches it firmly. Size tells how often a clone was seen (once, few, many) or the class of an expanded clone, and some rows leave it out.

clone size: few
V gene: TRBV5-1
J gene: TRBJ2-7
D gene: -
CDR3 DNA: TGCGCCAGCACAGGGTCCTACGAGCAGTACTTC
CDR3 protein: CASTGSYEQYF

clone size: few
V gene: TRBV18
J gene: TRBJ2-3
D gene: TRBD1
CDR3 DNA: TGTGCCAGCCGAACAGGGGGCACAGATACGCAGTATTTT
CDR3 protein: CASRTGGTDTQYF

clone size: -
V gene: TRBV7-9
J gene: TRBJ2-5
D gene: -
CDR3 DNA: TGTGCCAGCAGCCTAGGTAGGGGGACCAGGAAGGAGACCCAGTACTTC
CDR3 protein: CASSLGRGTRKETQYF

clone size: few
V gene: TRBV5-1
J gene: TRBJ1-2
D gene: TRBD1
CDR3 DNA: TGCGCCAGCAGCCCGACCGGGACAGGGGACTATGGCTACACCTTC
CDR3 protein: CASSPTGTGDYGYTF

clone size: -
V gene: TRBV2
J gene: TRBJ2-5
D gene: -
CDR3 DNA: TGTGCCAGCAGTGAAACCTCGCCGCGGGAGACCCAGTACTTC
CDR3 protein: CASSETSPRETQYF

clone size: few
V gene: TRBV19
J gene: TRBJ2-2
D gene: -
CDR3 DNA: TGTGCCAGTAGTGGGGGGATTCGCACCGGGGAGCTGTTTTTT
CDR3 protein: CASSGGIRTGELFF

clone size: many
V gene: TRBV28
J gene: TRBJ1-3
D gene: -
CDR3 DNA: TGTGCCAGCAGACAGGGATTTGGAAACACCATATATTTT
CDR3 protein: CASRQGFGNTIYF

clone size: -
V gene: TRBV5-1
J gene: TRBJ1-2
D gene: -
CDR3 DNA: TGCGCCAGCCAGCCTCAAACAGGGTCTGCTGGCTACACCTTC
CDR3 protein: CASQPQTGSAGYTF

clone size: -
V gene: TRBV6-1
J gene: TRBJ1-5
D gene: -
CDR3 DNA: TGTGCCAGCAGTGTTTACACAGGAGGGGGCAATCAGCCCCAGCATTTT
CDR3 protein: CASSVYTGGGNQPQHF

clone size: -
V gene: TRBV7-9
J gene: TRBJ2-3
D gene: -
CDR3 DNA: TGTGCCAGCAGCTCCAGATGGGACTTCATGGCAGATACGCAGTATTTT
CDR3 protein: CASSSRWDFMADTQYF

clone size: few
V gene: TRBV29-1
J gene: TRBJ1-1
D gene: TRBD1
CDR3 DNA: TGCAGCGGGGGACAGGGGGGCACTGAAGCTTTCTTT
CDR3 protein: CSGGQGGTEAFF

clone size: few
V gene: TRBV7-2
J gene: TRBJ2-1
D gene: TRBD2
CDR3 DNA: TGTGCCAGCAGCGAGGCTAGCGGGGGGGCGGGGAATGAGCAGTTCTTC
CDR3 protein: CASSEASGGAGNEQFF

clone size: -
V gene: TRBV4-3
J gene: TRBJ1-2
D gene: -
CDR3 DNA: TGCGCCAGCAGGCCTGGACAGACAACTAACTATGGCTACACCTTC
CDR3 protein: CASRPGQTTNYGYTF

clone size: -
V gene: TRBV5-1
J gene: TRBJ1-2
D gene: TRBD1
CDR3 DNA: TGCGCCAGCAGCCCCGGGACAGAACCTAACTATGGCTACACCTTC
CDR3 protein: CASSPGTEPNYGYTF

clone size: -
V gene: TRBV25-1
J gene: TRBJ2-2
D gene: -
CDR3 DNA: TGTGCCAGCAGTGAATATACGGGTACCGGGGAGCTGTTTTTT
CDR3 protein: CASSEYTGTGELFF

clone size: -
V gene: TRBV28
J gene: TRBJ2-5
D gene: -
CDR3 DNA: TGTGCCAGCACGGTCCGAGAGACCCAGTACTTC
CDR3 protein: CASTVRETQYF

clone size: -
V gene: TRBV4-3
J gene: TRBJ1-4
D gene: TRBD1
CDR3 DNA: TGCGCCAGCAGCCCAGACCCCCCTCGGACAGGAAATAATGAAAAACTGTTTTTT
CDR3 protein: CASSPDPPRTGNNEKLFF

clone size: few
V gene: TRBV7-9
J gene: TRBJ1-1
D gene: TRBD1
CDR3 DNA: TGTGCCAGCAATAGACAGGGGGGAGATGAAGCTTTCTTT
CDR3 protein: CASNRQGGDEAFF

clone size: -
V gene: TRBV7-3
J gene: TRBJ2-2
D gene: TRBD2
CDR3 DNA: TGTGCCAGCAGCACAAGGACTAGCGGGATCCCCGGGGAGCTGTTTTTT
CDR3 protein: CASSTRTSGIPGELFF

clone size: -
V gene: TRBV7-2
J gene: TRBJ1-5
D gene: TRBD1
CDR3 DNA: TGTGCCAGCAGCTCAAGGACAGGGAAGGGACAGCCCCAGCATTTT
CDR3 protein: CASSSRTGKGQPQHF

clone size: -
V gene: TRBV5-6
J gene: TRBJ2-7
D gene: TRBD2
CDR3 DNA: TGTGCCAGCAGCTTGGTTGCACTAGCGGGGGCCTACGAGCAGTACTTC
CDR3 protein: CASSLVALAGAYEQYF

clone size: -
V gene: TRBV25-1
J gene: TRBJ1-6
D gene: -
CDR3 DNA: TGTGCCAGCAGTGAACGTTTTTCACCCCTCCACTTT
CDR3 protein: CASSERFSPLHF

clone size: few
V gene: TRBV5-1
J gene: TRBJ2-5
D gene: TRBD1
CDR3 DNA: TGCGCCAGCAGTTTAATCGGGACAGGGCAAGAGACCCAGTACTTC
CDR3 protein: CASSLIGTGQETQYF

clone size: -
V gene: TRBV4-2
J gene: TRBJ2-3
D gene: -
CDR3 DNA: TGTGCCAGCACTTTGCGGGTTAGCACAGATACGCAGTATTTT
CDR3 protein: CASTLRVSTDTQYF

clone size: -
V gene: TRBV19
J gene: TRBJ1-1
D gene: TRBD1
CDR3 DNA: TGTGCCAGTAGAACGGGACAGATAACTGAAGCTTTCTTT
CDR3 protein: CASRTGQITEAFF

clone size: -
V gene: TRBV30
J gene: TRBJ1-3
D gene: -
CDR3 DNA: TGTGCCTGGACCCCGACAGTTTCTGGAAACACCATATATTTT
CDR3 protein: CAWTPTVSGNTIYF

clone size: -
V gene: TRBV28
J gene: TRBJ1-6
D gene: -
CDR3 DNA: TGTGCCAGCAGTTTTGGTGGGGGCGCAAGGCCCCTCCACTTT
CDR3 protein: CASSFGGGARPLHF

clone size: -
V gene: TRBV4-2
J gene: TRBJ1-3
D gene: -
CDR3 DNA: TGTGCCAGCAGCCAAGATTATAGTGGAAACACCATATATTTT
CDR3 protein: CASSQDYSGNTIYF